The sequence of this T cell receptor beta chain was determined in a study of CD8+ T cells in alopecia areata. In each case, RNA was isolated and then reverse transcribed into cDNA as the sequencing template. Clones were read by immunoSEQ multiplex PCR, and TCRdb kept only the in-frame ones, dropping some. The data hold about 42,000 clones, with 50% to 70% observed a single time. Regarding treatment: oral pan-JAK inhibitor, 5-10 mg twice daily. Trimming took 6 bases from V and 0 from J, leaving 5 bases between them. The CDR3 totals 11 residues. Germline values: CDR1 SQVTM, CDR2 ANQGSEA. The chain is built from TRBV29-1 and TRBJ1-2; D is uncertain. The receptor was derived from a human donor with alopecia areata. The material sequenced was CD8+ T cells sorted from blood, taken at week 4, from a patient treated with tofacitinib. As DNA, the CDR3 is TGCAGCGTGGTAGCTAACTATGGCTACACCTTC. It translates to CSVVANYGYTF.